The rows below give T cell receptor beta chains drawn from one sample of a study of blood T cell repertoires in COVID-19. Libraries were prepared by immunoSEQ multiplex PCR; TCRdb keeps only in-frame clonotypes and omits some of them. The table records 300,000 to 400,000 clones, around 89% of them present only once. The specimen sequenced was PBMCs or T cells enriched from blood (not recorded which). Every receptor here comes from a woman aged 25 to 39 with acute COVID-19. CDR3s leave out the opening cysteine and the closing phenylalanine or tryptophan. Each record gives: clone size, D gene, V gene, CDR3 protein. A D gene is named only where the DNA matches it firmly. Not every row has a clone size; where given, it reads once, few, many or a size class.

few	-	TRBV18	ASSEHWGVNEKLF
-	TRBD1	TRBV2	ASRDGTGGTTGELF
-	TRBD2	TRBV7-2	ASSSLAGGPDTQY
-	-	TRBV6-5	ASSYSQGGYT
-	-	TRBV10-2	ASRRRGQQEKLF
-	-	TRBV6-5	ASSYAGLMNTEAF
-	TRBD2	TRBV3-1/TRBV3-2	ASSQELADEQY
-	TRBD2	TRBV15	ATSRDGLANTGELF
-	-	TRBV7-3	ASSSSPDQEQY
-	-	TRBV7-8	ASSFIRDSGGVRSRNEQF
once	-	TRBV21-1	ASSKAGLAGDFEQF
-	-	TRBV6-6	ASTRDRGGLFNYGYT
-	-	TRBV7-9	ASSLFGGSYGYT
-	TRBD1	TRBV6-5	ASKGQPVEPQH
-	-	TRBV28	ASTSDEKLF
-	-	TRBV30	AWGLGADSPLH
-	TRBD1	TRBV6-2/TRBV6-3	ASSLTGGEQY
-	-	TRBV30	AWSTGRPGYT
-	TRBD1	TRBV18	ASSPGQGTISYNSPLH
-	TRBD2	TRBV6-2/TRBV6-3	ASSYRGGASYEQY
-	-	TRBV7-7	ASSPGQRGQETQY
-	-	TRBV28	ASRDGALNYGYT